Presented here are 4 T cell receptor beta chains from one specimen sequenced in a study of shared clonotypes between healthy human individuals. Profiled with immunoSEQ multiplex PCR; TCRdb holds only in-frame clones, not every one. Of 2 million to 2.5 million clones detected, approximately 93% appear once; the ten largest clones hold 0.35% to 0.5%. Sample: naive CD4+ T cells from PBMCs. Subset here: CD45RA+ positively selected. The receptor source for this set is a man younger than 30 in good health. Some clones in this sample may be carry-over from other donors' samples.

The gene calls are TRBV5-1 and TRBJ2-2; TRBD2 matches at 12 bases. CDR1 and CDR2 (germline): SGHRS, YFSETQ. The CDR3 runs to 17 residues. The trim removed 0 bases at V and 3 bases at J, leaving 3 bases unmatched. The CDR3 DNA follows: TGCGCCAGCAGCTTGGTGACTAGCGGGAGCTACACCGGGGAGCTGTTTTTT. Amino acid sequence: CASSLVTSGSYTGELFF.

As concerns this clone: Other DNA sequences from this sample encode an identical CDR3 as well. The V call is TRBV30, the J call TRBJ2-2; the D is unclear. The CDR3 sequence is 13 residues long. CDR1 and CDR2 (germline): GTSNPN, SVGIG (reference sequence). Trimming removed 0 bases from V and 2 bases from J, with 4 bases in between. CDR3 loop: CAWSVLNTGELFF. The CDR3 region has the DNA TGTGCCTGGAGTGTACTTAACACCGGGGAGCTGTTTTTT.

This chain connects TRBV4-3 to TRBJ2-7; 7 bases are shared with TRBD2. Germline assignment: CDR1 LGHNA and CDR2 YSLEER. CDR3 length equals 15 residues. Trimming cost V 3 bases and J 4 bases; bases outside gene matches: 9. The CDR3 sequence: CASSQTKLGGYEQYF. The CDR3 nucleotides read TGCGCCAGCAGCCAGACGAAACTCGGGGGGTACGAGCAGTACTTC.

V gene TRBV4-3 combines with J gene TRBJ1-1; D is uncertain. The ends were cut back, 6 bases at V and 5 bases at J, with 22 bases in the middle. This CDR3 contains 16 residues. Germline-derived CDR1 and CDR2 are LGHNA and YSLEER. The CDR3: CASSRSTDASRTEAFF. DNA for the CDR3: TGCGCCAGCAGTCGGTCGACGGATGCTTCGAGGACTGAAGCTTTCTTT.